This passage covers 3 T cell receptor beta chains from one sample sequenced in a study of T cells in Graves' hyperthyroidism and ophthalmopathy. Amplified TCR beta CDR3 regions came from RNA transcripts. With the HTBI primer set, the TCR CDR3 went through a first round of RT-PCR. TCRdb redid the calling of the multiplex PCR reads with MiXCR, one entry per CDR3 protein. The sample includes some 560,000 distinct CDR3 sequences, approximately 14% of them seen just once. Sample: blood. Receptors originate from a woman aged 40 to 50 with Graves' hyperthyroidism.

This clonotype has at least ten counts. The rearrangement uses TRBV2 and TRBJ2-1; D uncertain. The CDR3 runs 16 residues. Trimming cost V 2 bases and J 0 bases, with 11 bases left between them. CDR1 and CDR2 from the germline V gene are SNHLY and FYNNEI. The CDR3 nucleotides are TGTGCCAGCAGTGAATGGGCAGGTAGCTCCTACAATGAGCAGTTCTTC. This encodes CASSEWAGSSYNEQFF.

This clonotype was counted at least ten times. J is TRBJ2-6 and V is TRBV27; D gene unclear. The ends were cut back, 5 bases at V and 0 bases at J, with 5 bases in the middle. This CDR3 spans 14 amino acids. CDR1 MNHEY and CDR2 SMNVEV come from the germline V gene (reference sequence). CDR3 nucleotide sequence: TGTGCCAGCAGTCAGTCCTCTGGGGCCAACGTCCTGACTTTC. Its translation: CASSQSSGANVLTF.

This clonotype was recorded once. Since a much larger clone is just one base distant, this may be a read error. J is TRBJ1-2 and V is TRBV28, with 7 positions matching TRBD1. Germline CDR1 and CDR2: MDHEN and SYDVKM. This CDR3 has 15 amino acids. In DNA form, the CDR3 reads TGTGCCAGCAGTTTACGAACAGGGGTAAACTATGGCTACGCCTTC. Protein sequence: CASSLRTGVNYGYAF.